This is a list of T cell receptor beta chains from one sample in a study of blood T cell repertoires in COVID-19. Measured with immunoSEQ multiplex PCR; TCRdb has only the in-frame clones, and not every one. This sample has around 65,000 clones; roughly 82% occur once, and the top ten carry roughly 15%. The sample was peripheral blood. These receptors were obtained from an elderly man with active COVID-19. Both conserved end residues are part of each CDR3. Each record gives: D gene, clone size, V gene, J gene, CDR3 protein, CDR3 DNA. The D gene is left open where the match is weak. Clone size is shown for a subset of rows, as once, few, many or a class of expanded clone.

>.|.|TRBV11-2|TRBJ2-5
CASSPRRTVQETQYF
TGTGCCAGCAGCCCACGCCGGACTGTTCAAGAGACCCAGTACTTC
>TRBD2|few|TRBV7-2|TRBJ2-3
CASSLTRLAGATDTQYF
TGTGCCAGCAGCTTAACTCGGCTAGCGGGCGCGACCGATACGCAGTATTTT
>.|.|TRBV3-1/TRBV3-2|TRBJ1-1
CASSQESLGGPEAFF
TGTGCCAGCAGCCAAGAAAGTTTGGGGGGTCCTGAAGCTTTCTTT
>TRBD1|.|TRBV6-5|TRBJ2-5
CASSQDRTQETQYF
TGTGCCAGCAGTCAGGACAGGACCCAAGAGACCCAGTACTTC
>TRBD1|.|TRBV6-2/TRBV6-3|TRBJ1-2
CASSYSTRGSYGYTF
TGTGCCAGCAGTTACTCGACCAGGGGGTCCTATGGCTACACCTTC
>.|.|TRBV27|TRBJ1-2
CASSLRAGYGYTF
TGTGCCAGCAGTTTACGTGCGGGGTATGGCTACACCTTC
>.|.|TRBV28|TRBJ2-7
CASSLVSSYEQYF
TGTGCCAGCAGTTTAGTATCTTCCTACGAGCAGTACTTC
>.|once|TRBV5-4|TRBJ2-1
CASSRSGPRYNEQFF
TGTGCCAGCAGCCGTAGCGGCCCAAGATACAATGAGCAGTTCTTC
>.|.|TRBV11-2|TRBJ2-5
CASSLGGSRLETQYF
TGTGCCAGCAGCTTAGGTGGTAGTCGATTAGAGACCCAGTACTTC
>TRBD2|.|TRBV5-1|TRBJ2-7
CASSGPPGLAGGSSYEQYF
TGCGCCAGCAGCGGACCGCCGGGACTAGCGGGAGGCTCCTCCTACGAGCAGTACTTC
>TRBD2|.|TRBV9|TRBJ2-1
CASSPSGVPYNEQFF
TGTGCCAGCAGCCCAAGCGGGGTTCCCTACAATGAGCAGTTCTTC
>.|once|TRBV7-9|TRBJ1-1
CASSLDITGTEAFF
TGTGCCAGCAGCTTAGATATTACAGGCACTGAAGCTTTCTTT
>.|.|TRBV27|TRBJ2-1
CASSLRGPFVDEQFF
TGTGCCAGCAGTTTACGTGGCCCCTTTGTCGATGAGCAGTTCTTC
>.|.|TRBV14|TRBJ2-2
CASSQFRANTGELFF
TGTGCCAGCAGCCAATTTCGTGCGAACACCGGGGAGCTGTTTTTT
>TRBD1|.|TRBV19|TRBJ1-1
CASSIGRSRGDTEAFF
TGTGCCAGTAGTATAGGAAGGAGCAGGGGGGACACTGAAGCTTTCTTT
>TRBD1|.|TRBV6-2/TRBV6-3|TRBJ1-6
CASSPQGIHSVYNSPLHF
TGTGCCAGCAGTCCACAGGGGATCCATTCTGTATATAATTCACCCCTCCACTTT
>TRBD2|.|TRBV4-2|TRBJ2-1
CASSQTGTSSVEQFF
TGTGCCAGCAGCCAAACCGGGACTAGCTCCGTCGAGCAGTTCTTC
>.|.|TRBV4-1|TRBJ2-1
CASSPWTGVNNEQFF
TGCGCCAGCAGCCCCTGGACGGGAGTTAACAATGAGCAGTTCTTC
>.|once|TRBV2|TRBJ2-3
CASSGLAIDTQYF
TGTGCCAGCAGTGGGCTAGCTATAGATACGCAGTATTTT
>.|.|TRBV18|TRBJ1-1
CASSPTGYEAFF
TGTGCCAGCTCGCCGACAGGATATGAAGCTTTCTTT
>TRBD2|.|TRBV24-1|TRBJ2-1
CATSGGRGADNEQFF
TGTGCCACCAGTGGGGGGCGGGGGGCTGACAATGAGCAGTTCTTC
>.|.|TRBV7-2|TRBJ1-1
CASSNHYGAFF
TGTGCCAGCAGCAATCACTACGGAGCTTTCTTT
>TRBD2|.|TRBV19|TRBJ2-3
CASRPSGTRDTQYF
TGTGCCAGTAGACCTTCCGGGACTAGAGATACGCAGTATTTT
>.|.|TRBV6-5|TRBJ2-7
CASVRGDEQYF
TGTGCCTCTGTGCGGGGAGACGAGCAGTACTTC
>TRBD2|.|TRBV11-2|TRBJ2-3
CASSSHLAGGSTDTQYF
TGTGCCAGCAGCTCACATCTAGCGGGGGGTAGCACAGATACGCAGTATTTT
>.|.|TRBV29-1|TRBJ2-2
CSATRDKNTGELFF
TGCAGCGCCACCCGGGACAAGAACACCGGGGAGCTGTTTTTT
>.|.|TRBV29-1|TRBJ1-1
CSVFWANVNTEAFF
TGCAGCGTTTTCTGGGCCAACGTGAACACTGAAGCTTTCTTT
>.|.|TRBV7-2|TRBJ2-1
CASRGYPNNEQFF
TGTGCCAGCAGGGGCTACCCTAACAATGAGCAGTTCTTC
>.|.|TRBV7-8|TRBJ2-7
CASSLISTGREQYF
TGTGCCAGCAGCTTAATATCCACAGGGCGTGAGCAGTACTTC
>.|.|TRBV28|TRBJ1-5
CASSLRVIQPQHF
TGTGCCAGCAGTTTACGGGTAATTCAGCCCCAGCATTTT
>TRBD2|.|TRBV4-1|TRBJ2-7
CASSHPGTSDEQYF
TGCGCCAGCAGCCACCCCGGGACTAGCGACGAGCAGTACTTC
>.|.|TRBV15|TRBJ1-4
CATSRGARGTNEKLFF
TGTGCCACCAGCAGGGGGGCCAGGGGAACTAATGAAAAACTGTTTTTT
>TRBD2|.|TRBV5-6|TRBJ2-3
CASSLAGGITDTQYF
TGTGCCAGCAGCTTGGCGGGGGGGATAACAGATACGCAGTATTTT
>.|.|TRBV6-6|TRBJ2-5
CASSYSGRQETQYF
TGTGCCAGCAGTTACTCGGGGCGCCAAGAGACCCAGTACTTC
>TRBD1|many|TRBV5-1|TRBJ1-1
CASSTTGGDTEAFF
TGCGCCAGCAGCACCACAGGGGGCGACACTGAAGCTTTCTTT
>.|.|TRBV27|TRBJ1-1
CASKAAALVDTEAFF
TGTGCCAGCAAAGCCGCCGCTCTGGTAGATACTGAAGCTTTCTTT
>TRBD1|.|TRBV27|TRBJ1-4
CASSTGQGGEKLFF
TGTGCCAGCAGTACGGGACAGGGAGGTGAAAAACTGTTTTTT
>.|.|TRBV2|TRBJ1-6
CASRKDSGIDNSPLHF
TGTGCCAGCAGGAAGGACAGTGGGATTGATAATTCACCCCTCCACTTT
>TRBD1|.|TRBV4-1|TRBJ1-6
CASSQDLNRGVNSPLHF
TGCGCCAGCAGCCAAGATTTAAACAGGGGCGTTAATTCACCCCTCCACTTT
>.|.|TRBV10-2|TRBJ2-1
CASSEPGGATYNEQFF
TGCGCCAGCAGTGAACCCGGGGGAGCGACCTACAATGAGCAGTTCTTC
>TRBD2|few|TRBV28|TRBJ2-3
CASSSPGTSGRTDTQYF
TGTGCCAGCAGTTCTCCCGGGACTAGCGGGAGGACAGATACGCAGTATTTT
>.|.|TRBV11-3|TRBJ2-2
CASSLGGNTGELFF
TGTGCCAGCAGCTTGGGGGGGAACACCGGGGAGCTGTTTTTT
>TRBD2|.|TRBV27|TRBJ2-2
CASRLAGSGPGELFF
TGTGCCAGCAGACTAGCGGGAAGTGGGCCCGGGGAGCTGTTTTTT
>TRBD2|.|TRBV29-1|TRBJ2-5
CSVASGRARIQETQYF
TGCAGCGTTGCTAGCGGGAGAGCTCGCATTCAAGAGACCCAGTACTTC
>TRBD2|.|TRBV15|TRBJ2-7
CATSSGRSGAGEKQYF
TGTGCCACCAGCAGTGGAAGGTCTGGAGCGGGAGAGAAGCAGTACTTC
>TRBD2|.|TRBV19|TRBJ2-7
CASSGRFYEQYF
TGTGCCAGCAGCGGGAGGTTTTACGAGCAGTACTTC
>.|once|TRBV11-2|TRBJ2-1
CASSSPFRGDNEQFF
TGTGCCAGCAGCTCCCCCTTCCGCGGGGACAATGAGCAGTTCTTC
>.|.|TRBV3-1/TRBV3-2|TRBJ2-2
CASSQDGTGGDTGELFF
TGTGCCAGCAGCCAAGATGGGACGGGGGGCGACACCGGGGAGCTGTTTTTT
>TRBD1|.|TRBV6-5|TRBJ1-2
CASRTGTAWTHGYTF
TGTGCCAGCAGGACAGGGACCGCTTGGACGCACGGCTACACCTTC
>.|.|TRBV7-2|TRBJ2-7
CASSSEKREQYF
TGTGCCAGCAGCTCGGAGAAGCGCGAGCAGTACTTC
>.|.|TRBV4-1|TRBJ2-2
CASSQDLNRANTGELFF
TGCGCCAGCAGCCAAGATCTTAACAGAGCGAACACCGGGGAGCTGTTTTTT
>TRBD1|.|TRBV6-2/TRBV6-3|TRBJ1-1
CASSYSTGGWAFF
TGTGCCAGCAGTTACTCGACAGGGGGCTGGGCTTTCTTT
>TRBD1|.|TRBV7-7|TRBJ2-1
CASSLDTWETGTYNEQFF
TGTGCTAGCAGCTTAGACACGTGGGAGACAGGGACCTACAATGAGCAGTTCTTC
>TRBD1|.|TRBV12-5|TRBJ2-2
CASGLFGQANTGELFF
TGTGCTAGTGGTTTGTTTGGACAGGCAAACACCGGGGAGCTGTTTTTT
>.|.|TRBV21-1|TRBJ2-2
CASGRTEEWAGELFF
TGTGCCAGCGGCCGGACTGAGGAGTGGGCCGGGGAGCTGTTTTTT
>.|.|TRBV10-3|TRBJ2-3
CAIRGRSTDTQYF
TGTGCCATCAGGGGCCGCAGCACAGATACGCAGTATTTT
>TRBD2|.|TRBV5-1|TRBJ2-7
CASSPSGNSYEQYF
TGCGCCAGCAGCCCCAGCGGGAACTCCTACGAGCAGTACTTC